What follows are 32 T cell receptor beta chains derived from one specimen sequenced in a study of cytotoxic CD8 clonotypes in ibrutinib-treated CLL. Assay used: immunoSEQ multiplex PCR; TCRdb lists only in-frame clones, some missing. The sample includes 35,000 to 45,000 clones, 65% to 75% of them seen just once. The input for sequencing was PBMCs, taken at disease progression, from a patient treated with ibrutinib. All receptors come from a human donor with chronic lymphocytic leukemia.

J is TRBJ2-3 and V is TRBV6-5; D is ambiguous. V was shortened by 5 bases and J by 4 bases, with 13 bases between the two germline ends. The germline V gene has CDR1 MNHEY and CDR2 SVGAGI. The CDR3 extends over 14 amino acids. The CDR3 here is CASSPRLLPDTQYF. In DNA, the CDR3 is TGTGCCAGCAGTCCCCGACTGCTGCCAGATACGCAGTATTTT.

This chain uses TRBV29-1 with TRBJ2-1; 9 bases agree with TRBD2. The CDR3 is made up of 14 amino acids. Germline V lookup: CDR1 SQVTM, CDR2 ANQGSEA. V was pared by 3 bases and J by 8 bases, with 8 bases of the junction left unmatched. The CDR3 loop is CSVEGRGGVHEQFF. The CDR3 DNA is TGCAGCGTTGAGGGGCGGGGGGGCGTCCATGAGCAGTTCTTC.

The chain combines TRBV19 with TRBJ1-1; 7 bases are a match to TRBD1. The CDR3 runs to 14 residues. V shed 6 bases, J shed 0 bases, and the junction held 4 bases outside the gene matches. The germline V gene encodes CDR1 LNHDA and CDR2 SQIVND (reference sequence). The CDR3 spells CASSPGQLNTEAFF. Here the CDR3 DNA reads TGTGCCAGTAGCCCGGGACAGCTGAACACTGAAGCTTTCTTT.

This chain links TRBV29-1 with TRBJ1-2; D not certain. The CDR3 has 11 residues. Germline assignment: CDR1 SQVTM and CDR2 ANQGSEA. V lost 3 bases to trimming and J lost 4 bases, with 6 bases between them. The CDR3 loop is CSVELGYGYTF. DNA for the CDR3: TGCAGCGTTGAGCTCGGCTATGGCTACACCTTC.

The chain links TRBV6-5 to TRBJ2-5; no firm D call. Germline V gives CDR1 MNHEY, CDR2 SVGAGI. V lost 5 bases and J 13 bases, leaving 11 bases between the germline ends. CDR3 length: 10 amino acids. As DNA, the CDR3 is TGTGCCAGCAGTGAAGAGGTACGGTACTTC. Translated, it gives CASSEEVRYF.

J is TRBJ1-3 and V is TRBV9, with D uncertain. Germline V gene lookup returns CDR1 SGDLS and CDR2 YYNGEE. The V and J ends lost 4 bases and 3 bases respectively, with 8 bases between them. This CDR3 contains 13 residues. The CDR3 DNA reads TGTGCCAGCAGCCCCTCAGGTGGAAACACCATATATTTT. The encoded protein is CASSPSGGNTIYF.

This chain links TRBV5-4 with TRBJ1-1; D is uncertain. CDR3 length: 15 amino acids. The V end lost 0 bases, the J end lost 7 bases, and 16 bases lay between the germline ends. Germline CDR1 and CDR2: SGHNT and YYREEE (reference sequence). Written as DNA, the CDR3 is TGTGCCAGCAGCTTGGGGGATACCTCTCGAGATGAAGCTTTCTTT. Encoded protein: CASSLGDTSRDEAFF. Looking up the rest from reference TRBV5-4 and TRBJ1-1 gives the full variable domain: ETGVTQSPTHLIKTRGQQVTLRCSSQSGHNTVSWYQQALGQGPQFIFQYYREEENGRGNFPPRFSGLQFPNYSSELNVNALELDDSALYLCASSLGDTSRDEAFFGQGTRLTVV.

This sequence joins TRBV7-6 and TRBJ2-5, with 7 positions matching TRBD1. The trim removed 5 bases at V and 3 bases at J, leaving 9 bases unmatched. CDR3 length: 15 amino acids. CDR1 and CDR2 (germline): SGHVS, FNYEAQ. The DNA for the CDR3 is TGTGCCAGCAGCCCCCCGACAGGGTTTGAAGAGACCCAGTACTTC. Protein sequence: CASSPPTGFEETQYF.

The chain is built from TRBV5-1 and TRBJ1-2, with unresolved D. Germline loops: CDR1 SGHRS, CDR2 YFSETQ. This CDR3 has 17 residues. V lost 4 bases, J lost 0 bases, and 19 bases lay in between. CDR3 nucleotides: TGCGCCAGCAGCAAGGACTTTTTCGGGTTGGCTAACTATGGCTACACCTTC. It yields the protein CASSKDFFGLANYGYTF.

This clone occurred once. The genes are TRBV9 and TRBJ2-5; perhaps TRBD2 as D (6 bases). The CDR3 consists of 16 residues. V was trimmed by 5 bases and J by 7 bases, leaving 24 bases between them. Looked up from germline, CDR1 is SGDLS and CDR2 is YYNGEE. This CDR3 is CASSARASTLGGTQYF. As DNA, the CDR3 is TGTGCCAGCAGTGCTCGGGCTAGCACTTTGGGGGGGACCCAGTACTTC. The full variable domain, with the rest looked up from reference TRBV9 and TRBJ2-5, is DSGVTQTPKHLITATGQRVTLRCSPRSGDLSVYWYQQSLDQGLQFLIQYYNGEERAKGNILERFSAQQFPDLHSELNLSSLELGDSALYFCASSARASTLGGTQYFGPGTRLLVL.

This rearrangement joins TRBV7-6 to TRBJ1-4, with TRBD1 identical over 7 bases. Trimming at V came to 5 bases and at J to 8 bases, leaving 8 bases not matched to a gene. Germline CDR1 SGHVS, CDR2 FNYEAQ. The CDR3 covers 14 residues. CDR3 loop: CASSRDRDSEKLFF. DNA of the CDR3: TGTGCCAGCAGCCGAGACCGGGACAGCGAAAAACTGTTTTTT.

The V and J genes are TRBV4-2 and TRBJ1-4; the D gene is possibly TRBD1 (5 bases). V was trimmed by 5 bases and J by 2 bases, leaving 21 bases between them. The CDR3 spans 18 residues. In germline, CDR1 is LGHNA, CDR2 YNFKEQ. CDR3 sequence: CASSKGADSQPTNEKLFF. The CDR3 DNA reads TGTGCCAGCAGCAAAGGGGCCGACAGCCAACCTACTAATGAAAAACTGTTTTTT.

This chain uses TRBV6-1 with TRBJ2-3; the D gene is possibly TRBD1 (5 bases). The CDR3 runs 15 residues. V was cut by 1 base and J by 2 bases, with 10 bases left in between. Germline V CDR1 and CDR2: MNHNS, SASEGT. CDR3 amino acids: CASSEDPGHTDTQYF. The CDR3 region has the DNA TGTGCCAGCAGTGAAGACCCAGGGCACACAGATACGCAGTATTTT.

This chain connects TRBV5-4 to TRBJ1-1; D is uncertain. CDR1 is SGHNT, CDR2 YYREEE, per germline (reference sequence). The CDR3 contains 12 residues. The germline V and J ends were trimmed by 0 bases and 7 bases, with 7 bases remaining between them. The DNA of the CDR3 is TGTGCCAGCAGCTTGGGTCATTATGAAGCTTTCTTT. It is translated as CASSLGHYEAFF.

Only one count was recorded for this clone. The V and J genes are TRBV5-4 and TRBJ1-1; D unclear. From germline, CDR1 is SGHNT and CDR2 YYREEE (reference sequence). The CDR3 consists of 13 residues. V was clipped by 0 bases and J by 4 bases, with 7 bases between them. This CDR3 reads CASSLGAGTEAFF. The CDR3 nucleotides are TGTGCCAGCAGCTTGGGGGCAGGCACTGAAGCTTTCTTT.

V usage is TRBV7-9 and J usage is TRBJ1-4; 9 bases line up with TRBD1. Germline V gene lookup returns CDR1 SEHNR and CDR2 FQNEAQ (reference sequence). This CDR3 comprises 15 residues. After removal of 4 bases from V and 6 bases from J, the junction contained 6 bases not matched to a gene. CDR3 sequence reads: CASSSPGTGYEKLFF. In nucleotides, the CDR3 is TGTGCCAGCAGCTCCCCCGGGACAGGGTATGAAAAACTGTTTTTT.

Of note for this clone: Germline is not matched at one junction end, which may reflect a read error. The V and J genes are TRBV7-7 and TRBJ2-1; D unclear. The CDR3 is 14 amino acids. Germline V gene data show CDR1 as SSHAT and CDR2 as FNYEAQ (reference sequence). CDR3 sequence reads: CASSRNSGLDEQFF. The CDR3 coding sequence is TGTGCTAGCAGCCGCAATTCGGGTTTGGATGAGCAGTTCTTC.

This rearrangement joins TRBV5-1 to TRBJ2-2; 10 nucleotides align to TRBD2. The germline CDR1 and CDR2 sequences are SGHRS and YFSETQ. The CDR3 spans 18 residues. J gave up 7 bases and V 0 bases, and 12 bases lay outside the gene matches. CDR3 protein: CASSLAPTAGGPDGELFF. CDR3 bases: TGCGCCAGCAGCTTGGCCCCTACAGCGGGGGGGCCGGACGGGGAGCTGTTTTTT.

The chain combines TRBV6-5 with TRBJ2-7; D may match TRBD1 or TRBD2 (6 bases each). The CDR3 consists of 16 residues. V lost 0 bases and J lost 1, with 13 bases in between. The germline gives CDR1 MNHEY, CDR2 SVGAGI. The CDR3 nucleotides read TGTGCCAGCAGTTACTCGAGGGGGGTCCCATCCTACGAGCAGTACTTC. This sequence encodes CASSYSRGVPSYEQYF.

The chain couples TRBV29-1 to TRBJ2-3, with D tentatively TRBD2 (5 bases). Germline V gene data show CDR1 as SQVTM and CDR2 as ANQGSEA. Trimming removed 7 bases from V and 2 bases from J, with 19 bases in between. CDR3 length: 15 amino acids. The CDR3 DNA follows: TGCAGCGCCCAAGGGCTAGCTGACTTCACAGATACGCAGTATTTT. This translates into CSAQGLADFTDTQYF.

This chain links TRBV6-1 with TRBJ2-7; D gene unclear. The V gene lost 6 bases and the J gene lost 5 bases, with 14 bases spanning the gap. The V gene's germline CDR1 is MNHNS and CDR2 SASEGT. The CDR3 is made up of 13 amino acids. CDR3 sequence (DNA): TGTGCCAGCAGGCTCCCCGGGCTCCACGAGCAGTACTTC. This translates into CASRLPGLHEQYF.

CDR3 bases: TGTGCCAGCAGTGAAATGGGGAACTCTGGAAACACCATATATTTT. It yields the protein CASSEMGNSGNTIYF. The rearrangement joins TRBV2 to TRBJ1-3; D is unclear. The CDR3 is made up of 15 amino acids. V gave up 2 bases and J gave up 0 bases, with 8 bases separating them. Germline values: CDR1 SNHLY, CDR2 FYNNEI. Variable domain in full (rest from reference TRBV2 and TRBJ1-3): EPEVTQTPSHQVTQMGQEVILRCVPISNHLYFYWYRQILGQKVEFLVSFYNNEISEKSEIFDDQFSVERPDGSNFTLKIRSTKLEDSAMYFCASSEMGNSGNTIYFGEGSWLTVV.

The rearrangement uses TRBV6-1 and TRBJ2-3; 8 positions match TRBD1. The CDR3 spans 15 residues. In germline, CDR1 is MNHNS, CDR2 SASEGT. Trimming at V came to 4 bases and at J to 0 bases, leaving 3 bases not matched to a gene. The CDR3 here is CASSGQGLSTDTQYF. Here the CDR3 DNA reads TGTGCCAGCAGTGGACAGGGGCTTAGCACAGATACGCAGTATTTT.

This chain joins TRBV2 and TRBJ1-4, with D perhaps matching TRBD1 (6 bases). V lost 3 bases to trimming and J lost 7 bases, with 21 bases between them. CDR1 and CDR2 from the germline V gene are SNHLY and FYNNEI. The CDR3 totals 17 residues. The CDR3 here is CASSEGALWMGSEKLFF. CDR3 nucleotide sequence: TGTGCCAGCAGTGAGGGGGCCCTGTGGATGGGGAGTGAAAAACTGTTTTTT.

This sequence joins TRBV6-5 and TRBJ2-2; the match to TRBD1 covers 10 bases. V lost 6 bases to trimming and J lost 6 bases; unmatched junction nucleotides: 4. Germline values: CDR1 MNHEY, CDR2 SVGAGI. The CDR3 length is 14 residues. CDR3 DNA: TGTGCCAGCAGCCCGGACAGGGGGGCCGGGGAGCTGTTTTTT. Protein sequence: CASSPDRGAGELFF.

This clone was detected only a few times. V and J are TRBV10-1 and TRBJ1-4; D might be TRBD1 (5 bases). This CDR3 is 11 amino acids long. Germline CDR1 is WNHNN and CDR2 is SYGVQD (reference sequence). The germline V and J ends were trimmed by 3 bases and 12 bases, with 8 bases remaining between them. The CDR3 region has the DNA TGCGCCAGCAGTGAAGGGGAGCAACTGTTTTTT. Translated: CASSEGEQLFF.

The chain combines TRBV29-1 with TRBJ1-3; D is unclear. The CDR3 runs 16 residues. CDR1 SQVTM and CDR2 ANQGSEA come from the germline V gene. V gave up 0 bases and J gave up 0 bases, with 12 bases separating them. The CDR3, as DNA: TGCAGCGTTGAAGACCCCGTCCTGGGCTCTGGAAACACCATATATTTT. The encoded protein is CSVEDPVLGSGNTIYF.

The CDR3 nucleotides are TGTGCCAGCAAGGGGACAGGGTTAGGAAACACCATATATTTT. Translation: CASKGTGLGNTIYF. The chain recombines TRBV6-1 with TRBJ1-3; 9 bases line up with TRBD1. Losses at the gene ends were 7 bases for V and 4 bases for J; bases not matched to a gene: 5. Germline-derived CDR1 and CDR2 are MNHNS and SASEGT. The CDR3 has 14 residues.

V gene TRBV25-1 combines with J gene TRBJ1-2; D unresolved. This CDR3 spans 15 amino acids. V was clipped by 2 bases and J by 7 bases, with 17 bases between them. Looked up from germline, CDR1 is MGHDK and CDR2 is SYGVNS. The CDR3 here is CASSESYLSRGGYTF. The DNA of the CDR3 is TGTGCCAGCAGTGAAAGTTATTTATCCCGCGGTGGCTACACCTTC.

The V call is TRBV2, the J call TRBJ2-5; 14 nucleotides line up with TRBD2. V lost 4 bases and J lost 4; bases outside the gene matches: 5. The germline gives CDR1 SNHLY, CDR2 FYNNEI. The CDR3 consists of 16 residues. The CDR3 bases are TGTGCCAGCAGTGGGACTAGCGGGGGGCCTGGAGAGACCCAGTACTTC. It encodes CASSGTSGGPGETQYF.

V gene TRBV6-1 combines with J gene TRBJ1-1; unclear D gene. The V end lost 10 bases, the J end lost 0 bases, and 12 bases lay between the germline ends. The CDR3 is 13 residues long. CDR1 and CDR2 from the germline V gene are MNHNS and SASEGT. The CDR3 coding sequence is TGTGCCATCCGCGTTACCATGAACACTGAAGCTTTCTTT. As protein: CAIRVTMNTEAFF.

The V and J genes are TRBV6-1 and TRBJ2-7; D possibly corresponds to TRBD2 (6 bases). The CDR3 contains 15 residues. Germline-derived CDR1 and CDR2 are MNHNS and SASEGT. Deletions cut 6 bases from V and 3 bases from J, with 18 bases between. CDR3 in DNA: TGTGCCAGCAGCGTCGAAGGGAGGCCCAGCTACGAGCAGTACTTC. Translating gives CASSVEGRPSYEQYF.